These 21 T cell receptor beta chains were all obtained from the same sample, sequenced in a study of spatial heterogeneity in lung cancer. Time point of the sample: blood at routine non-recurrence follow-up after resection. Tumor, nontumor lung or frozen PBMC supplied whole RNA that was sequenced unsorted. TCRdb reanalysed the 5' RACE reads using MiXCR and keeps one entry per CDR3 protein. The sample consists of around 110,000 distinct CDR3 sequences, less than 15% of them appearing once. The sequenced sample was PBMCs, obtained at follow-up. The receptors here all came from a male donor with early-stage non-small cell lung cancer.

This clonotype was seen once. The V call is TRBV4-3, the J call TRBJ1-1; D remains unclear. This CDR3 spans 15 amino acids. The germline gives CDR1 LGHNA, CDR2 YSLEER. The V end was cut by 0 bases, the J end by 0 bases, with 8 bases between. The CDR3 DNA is TGCGCCAGCAGCCAAGACCTGGGCTTGAACACTGAAGCTTTCTTT. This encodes CASSQDLGLNTEAFF.

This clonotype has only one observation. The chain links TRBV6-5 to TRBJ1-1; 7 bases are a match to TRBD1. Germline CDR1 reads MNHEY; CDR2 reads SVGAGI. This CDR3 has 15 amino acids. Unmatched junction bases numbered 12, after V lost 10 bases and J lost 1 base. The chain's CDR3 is CATVPGQRQNTEAFF. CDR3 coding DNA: TGTGCCACCGTACCGGGACAGCGACAGAACACTGAAGCTTTCTTT.

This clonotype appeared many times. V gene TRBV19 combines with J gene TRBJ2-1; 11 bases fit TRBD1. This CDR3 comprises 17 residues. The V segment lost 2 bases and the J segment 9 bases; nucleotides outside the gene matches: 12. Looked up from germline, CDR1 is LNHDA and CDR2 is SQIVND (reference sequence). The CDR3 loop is CASSIPPGTGGLSEQFF. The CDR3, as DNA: TGTGCCAGTAGTATACCCCCCGGGACAGGGGGGTTATCTGAGCAGTTCTTC.

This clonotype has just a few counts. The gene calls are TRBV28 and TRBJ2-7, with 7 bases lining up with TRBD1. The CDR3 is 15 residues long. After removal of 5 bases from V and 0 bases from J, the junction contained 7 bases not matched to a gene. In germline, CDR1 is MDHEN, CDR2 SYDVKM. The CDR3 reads CASSHRTGLSYEQYF. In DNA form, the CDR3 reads TGTGCCAGCAGTCACCGGACAGGCCTCTCCTACGAGCAGTACTTC.

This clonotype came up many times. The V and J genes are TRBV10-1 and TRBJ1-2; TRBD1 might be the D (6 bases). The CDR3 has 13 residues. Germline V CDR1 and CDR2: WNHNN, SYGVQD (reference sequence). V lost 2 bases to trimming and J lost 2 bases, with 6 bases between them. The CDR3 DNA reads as TGCGCCAGCAGTGAGGGACAGAACTATGGCTACACCTTC. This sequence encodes CASSEGQNYGYTF.

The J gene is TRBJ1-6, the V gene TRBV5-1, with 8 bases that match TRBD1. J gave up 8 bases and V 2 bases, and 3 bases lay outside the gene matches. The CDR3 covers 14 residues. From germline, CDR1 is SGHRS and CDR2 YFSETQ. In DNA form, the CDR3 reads TGCGCCAGCAGCTTTACAGGGGGGGATTCACCCCTCCACTTT. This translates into CASSFTGGDSPLHF.

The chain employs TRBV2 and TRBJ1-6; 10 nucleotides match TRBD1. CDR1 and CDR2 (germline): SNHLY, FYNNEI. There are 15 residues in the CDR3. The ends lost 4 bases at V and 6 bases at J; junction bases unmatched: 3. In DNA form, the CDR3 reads TGTGCCAGCAGTGGGGGACAGGGGTTTAATTCACCCCTCCACTTT. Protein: CASSGGQGFNSPLHF.

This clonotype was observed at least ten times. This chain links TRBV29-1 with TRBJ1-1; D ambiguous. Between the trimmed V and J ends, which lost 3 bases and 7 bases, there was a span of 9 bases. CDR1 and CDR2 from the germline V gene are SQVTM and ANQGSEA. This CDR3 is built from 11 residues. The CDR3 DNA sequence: TGCAGCGTTGAGAATGTGGGTGAAGCTTTCTTT. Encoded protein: CSVENVGEAFF.

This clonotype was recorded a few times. CDR3: CASATGNSYEQYF. The CDR3 nucleotides are TGTGCCAGCGCAACAGGAAACTCCTACGAGCAGTACTTC. V usage is TRBV7-9 and J usage is TRBJ2-7; D might be TRBD1 (5 bases). The CDR3 is 13 amino acids. Germline V lookup: CDR1 SEHNR, CDR2 FQNEAQ (reference sequence). The V and J ends lost 8 bases and 0 bases respectively, with 11 bases between them. Supplemented by reference TRBV7-9 and TRBJ2-7, the full variable domain reads DTGVSQNPRHKITKRGQNVTFRCDPISEHNRLYWYRQTLGQGPEFLTYFQNEAQLEKSRLLSDRFSAERPKGSFSTLEIQRTEQGDSAMYLCASATGNSYEQYFGPGTRLTVT.

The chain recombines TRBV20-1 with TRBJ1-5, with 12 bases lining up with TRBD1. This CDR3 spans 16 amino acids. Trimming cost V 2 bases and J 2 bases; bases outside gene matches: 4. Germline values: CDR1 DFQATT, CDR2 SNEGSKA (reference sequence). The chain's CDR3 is CSARSGQGAGNQPQHF. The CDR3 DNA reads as TGCAGTGCTAGATCGGGACAGGGGGCCGGCAATCAGCCCCAGCATTTT.

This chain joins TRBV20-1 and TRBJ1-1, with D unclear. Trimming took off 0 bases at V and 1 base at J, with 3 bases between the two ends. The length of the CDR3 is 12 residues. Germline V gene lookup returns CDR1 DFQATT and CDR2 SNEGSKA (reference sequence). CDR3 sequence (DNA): TGCAGTGCTAGAGAATGGAACACTGAAGCTTTCTTT. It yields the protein CSAREWNTEAFF.

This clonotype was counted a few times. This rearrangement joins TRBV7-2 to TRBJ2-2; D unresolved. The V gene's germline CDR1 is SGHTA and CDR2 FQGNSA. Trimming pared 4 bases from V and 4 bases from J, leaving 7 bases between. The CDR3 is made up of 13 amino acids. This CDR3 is CASSSSGTGELFF. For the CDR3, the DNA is TGTGCCAGCAGCTCCTCGGGCACCGGGGAGCTGTTTTTT.

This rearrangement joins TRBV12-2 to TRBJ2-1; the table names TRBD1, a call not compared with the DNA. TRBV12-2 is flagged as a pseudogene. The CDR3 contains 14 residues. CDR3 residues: CASRSRSRYNEQFF. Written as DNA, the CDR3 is TGTGCAAGTCGCTCTCGCTCCCGGTACAATGAGCAGTTCTTC.

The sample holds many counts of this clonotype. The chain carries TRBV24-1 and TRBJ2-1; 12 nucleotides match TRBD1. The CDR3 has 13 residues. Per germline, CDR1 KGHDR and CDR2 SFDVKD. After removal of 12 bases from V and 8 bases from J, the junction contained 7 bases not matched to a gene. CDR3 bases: TGTGCCTCGGGACAGGGGGCGCGGGATGAGCAGTTCTTC. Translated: CASGQGARDEQFF.

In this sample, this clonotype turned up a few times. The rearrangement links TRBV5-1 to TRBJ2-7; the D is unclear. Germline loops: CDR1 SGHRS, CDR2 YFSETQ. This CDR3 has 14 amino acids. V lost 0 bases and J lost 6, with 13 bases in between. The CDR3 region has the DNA TGCGCCAGCAGCTTGGGGCAGAAGTACGTCGAGCAGTACTTC. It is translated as CASSLGQKYVEQYF. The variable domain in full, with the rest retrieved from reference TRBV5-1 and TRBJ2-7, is KAGVTQTPRYLIKTRGQQVTLSCSPISGHRSVSWYQQTPGQGLQFLFEYFSETQRNKGNFPGRFSGRQFSNSRSEMNVSTLELGDSALYLCASSLGQKYVEQYFGPGTRLTVT.

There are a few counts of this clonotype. The CDR3 sequence is CASSLLESGYTF. In DNA form, the CDR3 reads TGTGCCAGCAGCTTACTTGAGTCCGGCTACACCTTC. V and J are TRBV7-2 and TRBJ1-2, with D unresolved. This CDR3 is 12 amino acids long. Per the germline V gene, CDR1 is SGHTA and CDR2 is FQGNSA. The germline V and J ends were trimmed by 2 bases and 8 bases, with 9 bases remaining between them.

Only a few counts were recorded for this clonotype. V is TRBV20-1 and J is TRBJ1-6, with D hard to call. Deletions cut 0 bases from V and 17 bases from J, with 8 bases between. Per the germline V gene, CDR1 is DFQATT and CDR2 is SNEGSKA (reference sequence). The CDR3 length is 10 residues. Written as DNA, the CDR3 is TGCAGTGCTAGAGAGGATTCGTTCCACTTT. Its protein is CSAREDSFHF.

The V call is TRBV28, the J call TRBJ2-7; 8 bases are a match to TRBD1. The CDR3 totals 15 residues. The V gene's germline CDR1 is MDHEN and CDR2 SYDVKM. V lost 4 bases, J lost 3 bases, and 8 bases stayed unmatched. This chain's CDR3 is CASSSSGTGFYEQYF. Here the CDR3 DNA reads TGTGCCAGCAGTTCCTCCGGGACAGGATTCTACGAGCAGTACTTC.

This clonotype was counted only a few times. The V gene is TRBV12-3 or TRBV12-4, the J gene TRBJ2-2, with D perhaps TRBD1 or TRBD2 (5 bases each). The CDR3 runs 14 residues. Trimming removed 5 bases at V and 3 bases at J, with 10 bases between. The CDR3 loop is CASSTGTDTGELFF. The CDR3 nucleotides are TGTGCCAGCAGTACCGGGACGGACACCGGGGAGCTGTTTTTT.

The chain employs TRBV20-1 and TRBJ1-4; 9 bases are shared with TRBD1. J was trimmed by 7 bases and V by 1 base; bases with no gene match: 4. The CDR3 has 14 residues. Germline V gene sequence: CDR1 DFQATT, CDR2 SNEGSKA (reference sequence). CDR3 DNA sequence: TGCAGTGCTAGAGCCGAGACAGGGGGTGAAAAACTGTTTTTT. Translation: CSARAETGGEKLFF.

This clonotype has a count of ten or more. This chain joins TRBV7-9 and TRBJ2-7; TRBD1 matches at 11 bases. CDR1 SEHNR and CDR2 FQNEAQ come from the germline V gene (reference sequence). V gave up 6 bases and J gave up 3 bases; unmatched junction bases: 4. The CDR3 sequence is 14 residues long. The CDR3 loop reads CASSGGTGGYEQYF. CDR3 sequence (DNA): TGTGCCAGCAGTGGCGGGACAGGGGGCTACGAGCAGTACTTC.